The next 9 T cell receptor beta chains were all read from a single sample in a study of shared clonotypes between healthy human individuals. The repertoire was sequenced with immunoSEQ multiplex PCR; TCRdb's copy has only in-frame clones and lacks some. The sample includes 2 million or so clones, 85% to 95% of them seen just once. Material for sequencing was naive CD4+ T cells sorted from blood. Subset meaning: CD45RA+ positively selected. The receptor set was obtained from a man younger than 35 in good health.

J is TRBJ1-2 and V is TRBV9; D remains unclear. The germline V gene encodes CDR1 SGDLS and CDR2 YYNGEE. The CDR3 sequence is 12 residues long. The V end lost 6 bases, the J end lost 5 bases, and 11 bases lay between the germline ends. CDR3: CASTGDRYGYTF. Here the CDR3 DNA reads TGTGCCAGCACCGGTGACCGATATGGCTACACCTTC.

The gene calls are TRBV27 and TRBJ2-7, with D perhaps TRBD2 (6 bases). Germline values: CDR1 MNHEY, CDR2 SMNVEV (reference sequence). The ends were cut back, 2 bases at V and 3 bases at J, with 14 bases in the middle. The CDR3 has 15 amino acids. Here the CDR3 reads CASSLEGGKRYEQYF. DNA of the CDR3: TGTGCCAGCAGTTTAGAAGGCGGGAAACGCTACGAGCAGTACTTC.

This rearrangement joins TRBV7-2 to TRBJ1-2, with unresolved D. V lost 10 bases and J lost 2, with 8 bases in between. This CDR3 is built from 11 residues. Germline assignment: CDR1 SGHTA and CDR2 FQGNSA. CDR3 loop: CAITTNYGYTF. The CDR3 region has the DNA TGTGCCATCACCACCAACTATGGCTACACCTTC.

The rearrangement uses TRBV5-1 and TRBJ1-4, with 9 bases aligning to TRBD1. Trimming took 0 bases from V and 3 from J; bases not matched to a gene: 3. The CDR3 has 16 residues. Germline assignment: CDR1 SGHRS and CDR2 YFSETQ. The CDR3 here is CASSLGQGVPNEKLFF. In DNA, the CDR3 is TGCGCCAGCAGCTTGGGACAGGGGGTACCTAATGAAAAACTGTTTTTT.

The CDR3 DNA follows: TGTGCCAGCAGCCGCGGGACAGGCCCCTACGAGCAGTACTTC. Translated, it gives CASSRGTGPYEQYF. The chain couples TRBV11-2 to TRBJ2-7; 8 nucleotides match TRBD1. Germline V CDR1 and CDR2: SGHAT, FQNNGV. The CDR3 is 14 residues long. Unmatched junction bases numbered 5, after V lost 5 bases and J lost 2 bases.

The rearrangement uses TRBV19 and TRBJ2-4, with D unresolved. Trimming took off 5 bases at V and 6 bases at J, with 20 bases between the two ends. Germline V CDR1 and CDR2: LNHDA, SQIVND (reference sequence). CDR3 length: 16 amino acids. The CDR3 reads CASSEIKISLLNIQYF. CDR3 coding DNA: TGTGCCAGTAGTGAAATAAAAATCTCCCTATTAAACATTCAGTACTTC.

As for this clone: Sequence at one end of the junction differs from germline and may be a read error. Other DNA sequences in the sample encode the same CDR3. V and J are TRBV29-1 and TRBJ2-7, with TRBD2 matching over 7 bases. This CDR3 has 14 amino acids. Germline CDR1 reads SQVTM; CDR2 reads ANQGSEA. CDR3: CSVVAASGFYEQYF. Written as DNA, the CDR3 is TGCAGCGTTGTAGCGGCTAGCGGATTCTACGAACAGTACTTC.

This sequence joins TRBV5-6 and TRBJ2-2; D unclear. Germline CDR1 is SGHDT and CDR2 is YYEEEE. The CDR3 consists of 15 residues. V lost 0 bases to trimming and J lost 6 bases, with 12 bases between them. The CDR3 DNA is TGTGCCAGCAGCTTGGGGCCCGGTGCCCCCGGGGAGCTGTTTTTT. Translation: CASSLGPGAPGELFF.

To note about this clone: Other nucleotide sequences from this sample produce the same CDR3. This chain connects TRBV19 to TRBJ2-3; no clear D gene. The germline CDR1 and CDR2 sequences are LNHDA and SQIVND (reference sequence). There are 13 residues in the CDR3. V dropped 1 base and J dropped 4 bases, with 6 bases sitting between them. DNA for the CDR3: TGTGCCAGTAGTATAGGTGGCGCAGATACGCAGTATTTT. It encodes CASSIGGADTQYF.